The 29 T cell receptor beta chains reported below all come from one sample, sequenced in a study of T cells in Graves' hyperthyroidism and ophthalmopathy. RNA transcripts yielded amplified TCR beta CDR3 regions. TCR CDR3 regions were first amplified by RT-PCR with HTBI primers. From the multiplex PCR reads, TCRdb called clonotypes with MiXCR, one entry per CDR3 protein. The sample includes about 640,000 distinct CDR3 sequences, less than 25% of them seen just once. Material: blood. The source of these receptors is a man aged 25-40 years with Graves' ophthalmopathy.

This clonotype was seen more than once but under ten times. Here the CDR3 DNA reads TGTGCCAGCAGGACGGTGGACTATGGCTACACCTTC. It encodes CASRTVDYGYTF. This chain connects TRBV12-3 or TRBV12-4 to TRBJ1-2, with D hard to call. The ends were cut back, 6 bases at V and 3 bases at J, with 8 bases in the middle. This CDR3 spans 12 amino acids.

The chain is built from TRBV5-1 and TRBJ2-7; D might be TRBD1 (6 bases). The CDR3 has 15 residues. Germline CDR1 is SGHRS and CDR2 is YFSETQ. V was shortened by 0 bases and J by 7 bases, with 17 bases between the two germline ends. In DNA, the CDR3 is TGCGCCAGCAGCTTGGATGCAGGGGAGATAGATGAGCAGTACTTC. Translation gives CASSLDAGEIDEQYF. Drawing the rest from reference TRBV5-1 and TRBJ2-7, the complete variable domain is KAGVTQTPRYLIKTRGQQVTLSCSPISGHRSVSWYQQTPGQGLQFLFEYFSETQRNKGNFPGRFSGRQFSNSRSEMNVSTLELGDSALYLCASSLDAGEIDEQYFGPGTRLTVT.

This clonotype was seen more than once but under ten times. The chain combines TRBV6-1 with TRBJ1-4; D might be TRBD1 (6 bases). Looked up from germline, CDR1 is MNHNS and CDR2 is SASEGT. V was trimmed by 8 bases and J by 8 bases, leaving 33 bases between them. The CDR3 covers 19 residues. This CDR3 is CASLALVSSSQGHWEKLFF. The CDR3 bases are TGTGCCAGCCTTGCCCTAGTGTCATCGAGTCAGGGGCATTGGGAAAAACTGTTTTTT.

The rearrangement uses TRBV6-2 or TRBV6-3 and TRBJ2-7; D is unresolved. CDR1 and CDR2 (germline): MNHEY, SVGEGT. This CDR3 has 14 residues. Trimming removed 4 bases from V and 3 bases from J, with 13 bases in between. CDR3 in DNA: TGTGCCAGCAGTTCCGGACGGACCTTCTACGAGCAGTACTTC. Its protein product is CASSSGRTFYEQYF.

The chain combines TRBV5-5 with TRBJ2-2; possibly TRBD1 for D (5 bases). The CDR3 loop spans 16 amino acids. Germline assignment: CDR1 SGHKS and CDR2 YYEKEE (reference sequence). V lost 2 bases, J lost 0 bases, and 11 bases lay in between. The CDR3 region is CASSFSRVTNTGELFF. As DNA, the CDR3 is TGTGCCAGCAGCTTTTCCAGGGTCACGAACACCGGGGAGCTGTTTTTT.

A few counts support this clonotype. This rearrangement joins TRBV5-6 to TRBJ2-1; tentatively, D is TRBD1 (5 bases). The CDR3 has 15 amino acids. Germline CDR1 and CDR2: SGHDT and YYEEEE. Trimming left V 0 bases short and J 8 bases short, with 15 bases between. Here the CDR3 reads CASSLAPGKVDEQFF. The CDR3 DNA reads TGTGCCAGCAGCTTGGCCCCAGGGAAGGTGGATGAGCAGTTCTTC.

This clonotype was seen a handful of times. The rearrangement links TRBV6-2 or TRBV6-3 to TRBJ1-2; TRBD1 agrees at 8 bases. The CDR3 sequence is 14 residues long. The V segment lost 0 bases and the J segment 4 bases; nucleotides outside the gene matches: 1. Germline V gives CDR1 MNHEY, CDR2 SVGEGT. The CDR3 DNA is TGTGCCAGCAGTTACTCTACAGGGGGCTATGGCTACACCTTC. Protein product: CASSYSTGGYGYTF.

This clonotype was seen only a few times. This chain uses TRBV18 with TRBJ1-1; D unresolved. Trimming cost V 4 bases and J 3 bases, with 15 bases left between them. The CDR3 covers 15 residues. The germline V gene encodes CDR1 KGHSH and CDR2 LQKENI. The CDR3 DNA follows: TGTGCCAGCTCACAGGGTTCGATTGAAGACACTGAAGCTTTCTTT. Its translation is CASSQGSIEDTEAFF.

This clonotype appeared a few times. This chain links TRBV20-1 with TRBJ2-2; D gene ambiguous. V shed 1 base and J shed 4 bases, with 13 bases lying between them. The CDR3 contains 15 residues. CDR1 is DFQATT and CDR2 is SNEGSKA in the germline V gene (reference sequence). The DNA for the CDR3 is TGCAGTGCTAGAGTTGTTTGGGGTAGCACCGGGGAGCTGTTTTTT. Its translation is CSARVVWGSTGELFF.

V gene TRBV11-2 combines with J gene TRBJ2-1, with D unclear. Trimming removed 0 bases from V and 0 bases from J, with 9 bases in between. This CDR3 has 16 amino acids. The germline CDR1 and CDR2 sequences are SGHAT and FQNNGV. DNA for the CDR3: TGTGCCAGCAGCTTAGAAAACCTACGCTCCTACAATGAGCAGTTCTTC. The encoded protein is CASSLENLRSYNEQFF.

The chain has TRBV6-6 and TRBJ2-3, with 9 bases lining up with TRBD1. The germline CDR1 and CDR2 sequences are MNHNY and SVGAGI (reference sequence). V lost 2 bases to trimming and J lost 5 bases; unmatched junction nucleotides: 5. The CDR3 runs to 15 residues. The CDR3 loop is CASSYGDRELDTQYF. As DNA, the CDR3 is TGTGCCAGCAGTTACGGGGACAGGGAACTAGATACGCAGTATTTT.

The chain joins TRBV6-5 to TRBJ1-1; 8 bases map to TRBD1. CDR3 length equals 13 residues. J was trimmed by 3 bases and V by 8 bases; bases with no gene match: 5. The germline gives CDR1 MNHEY, CDR2 SVGAGI. The DNA for the CDR3 is TGTGCCAGCTTACAGGGGGTTGACACTGAAGCTTTCTTT. It translates to CASLQGVDTEAFF.

This rearrangement joins TRBV2 to TRBJ1-1; D call uncertain. This CDR3 contains 14 residues. Germline CDR1 is SNHLY and CDR2 is FYNNEI. V was pared by 3 bases and J by 0 bases, with 8 bases between. Here the CDR3 DNA reads TGTGCCAGCAGTGAGGAGATGATGAACACTGAAGCTTTCTTT. Its protein product is CASSEEMMNTEAFF.

This clonotype has only a few counts. The gene calls are TRBV6-5 and TRBJ2-5; no clear D. Trimming shortened V by 2 bases and J by 0 bases, and 13 bases separated the two germline ends. Germline V gene lookup returns CDR1 MNHEY and CDR2 SVGAGI. The CDR3 totals 16 residues. The CDR3 protein is CASSYGPLLHQETQYF. CDR3 bases: TGTGCCAGCAGTTACGGGCCCCTACTGCACCAAGAGACCCAGTACTTC.

The chain joins TRBV27 to TRBJ2-1; 7 nucleotides match TRBD1. V trimming: 7 bases; J trimming: 4 bases; junction bases outside the gene matches: 16. The CDR3 sequence is 17 residues long. Germline CDR1 is MNHEY and CDR2 is SMNVEV (reference sequence). The CDR3 region is CASTTRYGQAFYNEQFF. The CDR3 coding sequence is TGTGCCAGCACCACCCGGTACGGACAGGCTTTTTACAATGAGCAGTTCTTC.

CDR3 loop: CASSRITSGAQETQYF. DNA of the CDR3: TGCGCCAGCAGCCGGATTACTAGCGGGGCCCAAGAGACCCAGTACTTC. This chain uses TRBV4-1 with TRBJ2-5; 10 bases fit TRBD2. With V trimmed by 4 bases and J by 1 base, 6 bases remained unmatched. CDR3 size: 16 residues. CDR1 and CDR2 (germline): MGHRA, YSYEKL.

This sequence joins TRBV15 and TRBJ2-5, with 11 bases identical to TRBD2. The ends lost 1 base at V and 5 bases at J; junction bases unmatched: 15. There are 19 residues in the CDR3. The germline V gene has CDR1 LNHNV and CDR2 YYDKDF (reference sequence). In DNA, the CDR3 is TGTGCCACCAGCAGAGCTCCATCCCTCCTAGCGGGAGGTTGGGAGACCCAGTACTTC. It specifies CATSRAPSLLAGGWETQYF.

This clonotype was seen more than once but under ten times. The chain links TRBV10-3 to TRBJ1-1, with D tentatively TRBD1 (6 bases). This CDR3 has 15 residues. Between the trimmed V and J ends, which lost 4 bases and 0 bases, there was a span of 12 bases. In germline, CDR1 is ENHRY, CDR2 SYGVKD. CDR3 loop: CAISAGTSMNTEAFF. For the CDR3, the DNA is TGTGCCATCAGTGCAGGGACATCCATGAACACTGAAGCTTTCTTT.

The V gene is TRBV3-1, the J gene TRBJ2-7; 12 bases fit TRBD2. The V gene's germline CDR1 is LGHDT and CDR2 YNNKEL (reference sequence). J was trimmed by 7 bases and V by 5 bases; bases with no gene match: 6. The CDR3 has 14 amino acids. CDR3 residues: CASSSLAGGEEQYF. The CDR3 coding sequence is TGTGCCAGCAGCTCACTAGCGGGAGGAGAAGAGCAGTACTTC.

The gene calls are TRBV20-1 and TRBJ2-2; D may be TRBD1 (6 bases). The CDR3 consists of 12 residues. From germline, CDR1 is DFQATT and CDR2 SNEGSKA (reference sequence). V was cut by 5 bases and J by 6 bases, with 10 bases left in between. CDR3 loop: CSAYNRAGELFF. In DNA form, the CDR3 reads TGCAGTGCTTACAACAGGGCCGGGGAGCTGTTTTTT.

This clonotype was seen a handful of times. This rearrangement joins TRBV29-1 to TRBJ2-1, with unresolved D. This CDR3 spans 12 amino acids. In germline, CDR1 is SQVTM, CDR2 ANQGSEA. Trimming removed 6 bases at V and 15 bases at J, with 21 bases between. CDR3 region: CSVAMTLQLAFF. DNA of the CDR3: TGCAGCGTCGCCATGACACTCCAATTGGCGTTCTTC.

The table lists this clonotype with a few counts. The chain couples TRBV5-1 to TRBJ2-1; no definite D call. Germline assignment: CDR1 SGHRS and CDR2 YFSETQ. The V end was cut by 4 bases, the J end by 15 bases, with 26 bases between. CDR3 size: 15 residues. CDR3 residues: CASSPEFPSPRIAFF. For the CDR3, the DNA is TGCGCCAGCAGCCCGGAATTTCCCTCCCCCCGTATTGCGTTCTTC.

This clonotype showed up just a few times. This chain links TRBV7-9 with TRBJ2-6; TRBD1 matches at 8 bases. The CDR3 covers 17 residues. J was trimmed by 0 bases and V by 6 bases; bases with no gene match: 7. Germline V CDR1 and CDR2: SEHNR, FQNEAQ (reference sequence). Here the CDR3 DNA reads TGTGCCAGCAGATCCCTGGGACAGGTCTCTGGGGCCAACGTCCTGACTTTC. This translates into CASRSLGQVSGANVLTF.

This clonotype was recorded a few times. The chain carries TRBV4-1 and TRBJ2-2; D could derive from TRBD1 or TRBD2 (5 bases each). The CDR3 loop spans 15 amino acids. Deletions cut 6 bases from V and 3 bases from J, with 14 bases between. Germline CDR1 MGHRA, CDR2 YSYEKL. The CDR3, as DNA: TGCGCCAGCAGAGGGTACGGGGCGGACACCGGGGAGCTGTTTTTT. Translated: CASRGYGADTGELFF.

This clonotype was detected ten times or more. The V and J genes are TRBV28 and TRBJ2-7, with D perhaps TRBD1 or TRBD2 (6 bases each). The CDR3 spans 16 residues. Trimming took 2 bases from V and 1 from J, leaving 15 bases between them. Germline V gives CDR1 MDHEN, CDR2 SYDVKM. CDR3 loop: CASSLNSWGASYEQYF. As DNA, the CDR3 is TGTGCCAGCAGTTTAAATTCGTGGGGGGCTTCCTACGAGCAGTACTTC.

About this clonotype itself: A junction end diverges from the germline sequence, so it may reflect a read error. J is TRBJ2-1 and V is TRBV7-7; the match to TRBD2 covers 15 bases. Germline V gives CDR1 SSHAT, CDR2 FNYEAQ (reference sequence). The CDR3 is 15 residues long. CDR3 loop: CASSSGLAGGIEQFF. In DNA, the CDR3 is TGTGCTAGCAGTTCCGGACTAGCGGGAGGGATTGAGCAGTTCTTC.

Turning to this clonotype: One base away lies a much larger clone, so this may be a sequencing read error. J is TRBJ1-1 and V is TRBV19; the D gene is possibly TRBD1 (6 bases). Germline V lookup: CDR1 LNHDA, CDR2 SQIVND (reference sequence). CDR3 length equals 13 residues. CDR3 in amino acids: CAGSFLGQPEAFF. The CDR3 DNA follows: TGTGCCGGTAGTTTCCTCGGACAGCCTGAAGCTTTCTTT.

The gene calls are TRBV28 and TRBJ2-5; 8 bases align to TRBD2. The germline gives CDR1 MDHEN, CDR2 SYDVKM. CDR3 length equals 16 residues. Trimming removed 4 bases from V and 0 bases from J; junction bases left unmatched: 7. CDR3 amino acids: CASSSSSGYNQETQYF. CDR3 DNA: TGTGCCAGCAGTTCGTCTAGCGGGTACAACCAAGAGACCCAGTACTTC.

The table lists this clonotype with a few counts. This rearrangement joins TRBV6-2 or TRBV6-3 to TRBJ2-5; D tentatively fits TRBD1 or TRBD2 (6 bases each). V gave up 8 bases and J gave up 5 bases, with 12 bases separating them. The CDR3 has 12 amino acids. Germline V lookup: CDR1 MNHEY, CDR2 SVGEGT. This chain's CDR3 is CASEGGVETQYF. In DNA form, the CDR3 reads TGTGCCAGCGAGGGGGGAGTGGAGACCCAGTACTTC.